Given below is one TCR beta chain in context. It was during active infection that Seattle patients were enrolled and then longitudinally followed. The CDR3 runs 15 residues. Germline values: CDR1 SEHNR, CDR2 FQNEAQ (reference sequence). V lost 1 base and J lost 7; bases outside the gene matches: 5. These data originate in a study of blood T cell repertoires in COVID-19. Across the whole study: Whether acute or convalescent, the COVID-19 samples came from the United States, Italy and Spain. From T cells, B-cell-depleted T cells, or PBMCs came the material, which was cDNA or gDNA.

In the authors' workflow: It was from reference gene primer amplification that nucleated cell counts were estimated. Profiling relied on immunoSEQ multiplex PCR, and the TCRdb table lists in-frame clones only, not all of them. D and trimming were read from the DNA, whereas the V and J calls and clone size are those reported in that table. The repertoire holds 250,000 to 350,000 clones, with about nine tenths as singletons. V is TRBV7-9 and J is TRBJ2-1; TRBD2 matches 9 bases. This sequence originates from a woman in her twenties or thirties with COVID-19, enrolled during active disease. Source material: peripheral blood. The CDR3 bases are TGTGCCAGCAGCTTAGTGCTAGCGGGACAGAATGAGCAGTTCTTC. The encoded protein is CASSLVLAGQNEQFF.